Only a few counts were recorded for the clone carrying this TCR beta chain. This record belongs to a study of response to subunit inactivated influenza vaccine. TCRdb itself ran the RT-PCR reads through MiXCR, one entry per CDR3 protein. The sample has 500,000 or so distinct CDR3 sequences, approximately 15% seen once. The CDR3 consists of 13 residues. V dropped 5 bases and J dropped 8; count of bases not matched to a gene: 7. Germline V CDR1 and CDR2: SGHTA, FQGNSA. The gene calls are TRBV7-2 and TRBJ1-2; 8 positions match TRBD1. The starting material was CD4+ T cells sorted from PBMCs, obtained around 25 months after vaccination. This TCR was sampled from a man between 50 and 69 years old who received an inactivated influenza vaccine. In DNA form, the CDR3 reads TGTGCCAGCAGCACCGGACAGGGACCCGGCTACACCTTC. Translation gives CASSTGQGPGYTF.